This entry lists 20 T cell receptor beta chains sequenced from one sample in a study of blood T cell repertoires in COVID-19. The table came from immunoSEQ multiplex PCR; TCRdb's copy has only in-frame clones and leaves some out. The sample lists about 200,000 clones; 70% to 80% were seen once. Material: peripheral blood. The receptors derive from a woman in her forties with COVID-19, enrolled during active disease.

CDR3 nucleotides: TGTGCCAGCAGCGGTTTGGGAGCTAGCACAGATACGCAGTATTTT. This gives the protein CASSGLGASTDTQYF. The chain uses TRBV5-6 and TRBJ2-3, with a tentative D call TRBD2 (5 bases). V gave up 4 bases and J gave up 0 bases, with 12 bases separating them. The CDR3 runs 15 residues. CDR1 SGHDT and CDR2 YYEEEE come from the germline V gene.

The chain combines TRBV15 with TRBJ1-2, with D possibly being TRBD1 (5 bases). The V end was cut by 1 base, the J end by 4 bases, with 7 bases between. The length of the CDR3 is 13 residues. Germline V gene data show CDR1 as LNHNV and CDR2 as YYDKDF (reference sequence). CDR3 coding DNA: TGTGCCACCAGCAGAGGACAGTCCTATGGCTACACCTTC. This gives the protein CATSRGQSYGYTF.

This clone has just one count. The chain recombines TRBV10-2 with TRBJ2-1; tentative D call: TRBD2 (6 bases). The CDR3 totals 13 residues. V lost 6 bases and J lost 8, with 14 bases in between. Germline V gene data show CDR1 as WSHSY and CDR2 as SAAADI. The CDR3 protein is CASRAGFTHEQFF. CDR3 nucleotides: TGCGCCAGCAGGGCGGGGTTCACCCATGAGCAGTTCTTC.

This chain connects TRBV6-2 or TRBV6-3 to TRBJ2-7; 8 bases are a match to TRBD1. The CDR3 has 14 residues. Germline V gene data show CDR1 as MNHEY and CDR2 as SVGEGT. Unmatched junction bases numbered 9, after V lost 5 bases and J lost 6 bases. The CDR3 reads CASSINRGVSEQYF. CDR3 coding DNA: TGTGCCAGCAGTATCAACAGGGGGGTGAGCGAGCAGTACTTC.

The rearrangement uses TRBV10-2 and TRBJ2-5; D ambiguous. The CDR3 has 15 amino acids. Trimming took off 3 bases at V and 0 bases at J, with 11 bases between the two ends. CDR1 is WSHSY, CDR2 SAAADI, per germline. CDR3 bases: TGCGCCAGCAGTGACAGGAACCAGTACCAAGAGACCCAGTACTTC. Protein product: CASSDRNQYQETQYF.

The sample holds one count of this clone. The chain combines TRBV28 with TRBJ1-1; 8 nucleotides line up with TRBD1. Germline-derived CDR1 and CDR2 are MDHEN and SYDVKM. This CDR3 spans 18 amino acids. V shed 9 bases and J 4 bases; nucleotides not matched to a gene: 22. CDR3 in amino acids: CASPKSLMGQALGTEAFF. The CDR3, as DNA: TGTGCCAGTCCTAAGTCCCTGATGGGACAGGCCCTAGGCACTGAAGCTTTCTTT.

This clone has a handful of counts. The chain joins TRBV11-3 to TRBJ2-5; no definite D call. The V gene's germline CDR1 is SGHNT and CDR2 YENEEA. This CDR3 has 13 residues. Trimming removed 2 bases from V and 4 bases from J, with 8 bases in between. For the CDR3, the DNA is TGTGCCAGCAGCTTAAATGCAGGAGAGACCCAGTACTTC. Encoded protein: CASSLNAGETQYF.

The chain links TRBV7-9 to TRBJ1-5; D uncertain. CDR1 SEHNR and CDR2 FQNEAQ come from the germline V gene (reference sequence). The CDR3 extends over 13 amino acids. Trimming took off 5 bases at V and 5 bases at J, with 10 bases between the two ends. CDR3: CASSRGLYQPQHF. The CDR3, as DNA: TGTGCCAGCAGCCGAGGGTTATATCAGCCCCAGCATTTT.

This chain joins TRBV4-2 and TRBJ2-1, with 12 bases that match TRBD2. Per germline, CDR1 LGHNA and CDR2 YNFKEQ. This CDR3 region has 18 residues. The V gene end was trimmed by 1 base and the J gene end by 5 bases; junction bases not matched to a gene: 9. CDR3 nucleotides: TGTGCCAGCAGCCAAGCCACTAGCGGGAGGACATGGGACAATGAGCAGTTCTTC. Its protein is CASSQATSGRTWDNEQFF.

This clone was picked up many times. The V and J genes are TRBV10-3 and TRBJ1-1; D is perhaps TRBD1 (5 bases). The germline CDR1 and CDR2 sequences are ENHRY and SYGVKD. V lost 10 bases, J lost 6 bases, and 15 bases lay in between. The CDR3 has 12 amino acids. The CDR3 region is CATIGGVSEAFF. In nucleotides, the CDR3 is TGTGCCACCATCGGGGGGGTATCTGAAGCTTTCTTT.

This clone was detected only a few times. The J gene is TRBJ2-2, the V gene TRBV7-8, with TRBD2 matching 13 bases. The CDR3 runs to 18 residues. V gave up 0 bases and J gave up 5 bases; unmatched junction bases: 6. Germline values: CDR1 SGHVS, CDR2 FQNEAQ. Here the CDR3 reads CASSLARLAGGGTGELFF. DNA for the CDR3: TGTGCCAGCAGCTTAGCGCGACTAGCGGGGGGTGGAACCGGGGAGCTGTTTTTT. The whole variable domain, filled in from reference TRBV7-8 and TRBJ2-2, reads GAGVSQSPRYKVAKRGQDVALRCDPISGHVSLFWYQQALGQGPEFLTYFQNEAQLDKSGLPSDRFFAERPEGSVSTLKIQRTQQEDSAVYLCASSLARLAGGGTGELFFGEGSRLTVL.

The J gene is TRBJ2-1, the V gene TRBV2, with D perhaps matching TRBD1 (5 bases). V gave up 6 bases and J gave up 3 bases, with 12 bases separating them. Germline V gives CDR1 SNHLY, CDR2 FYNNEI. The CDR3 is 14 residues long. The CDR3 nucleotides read TGTGCCAGCAGGAAGGACACCGACTACAATGAGCAGTTCTTC. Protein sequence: CASRKDTDYNEQFF.

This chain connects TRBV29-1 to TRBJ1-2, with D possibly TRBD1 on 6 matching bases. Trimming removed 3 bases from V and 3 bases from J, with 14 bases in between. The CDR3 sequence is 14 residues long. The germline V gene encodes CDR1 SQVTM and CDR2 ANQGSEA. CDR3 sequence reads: CSVDRGGPDYGYTF. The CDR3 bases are TGCAGCGTTGATCGGGGGGGGCCGGACTATGGCTACACCTTC.

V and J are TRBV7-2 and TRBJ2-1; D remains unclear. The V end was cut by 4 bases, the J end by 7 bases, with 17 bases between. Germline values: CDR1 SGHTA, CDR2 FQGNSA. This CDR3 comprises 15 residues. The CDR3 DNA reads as TGTGCCAGCAGCTCCACATGGCAGGTGGTGAATGAGCAGTTCTTC. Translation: CASSSTWQVVNEQFF.

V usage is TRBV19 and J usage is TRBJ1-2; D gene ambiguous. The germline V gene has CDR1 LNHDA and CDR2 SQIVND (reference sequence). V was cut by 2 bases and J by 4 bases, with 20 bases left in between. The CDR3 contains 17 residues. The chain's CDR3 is CASSITFLAKEGYGYTF. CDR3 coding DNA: TGTGCCAGTAGTATAACCTTCCTAGCCAAGGAGGGCTATGGCTACACCTTC.

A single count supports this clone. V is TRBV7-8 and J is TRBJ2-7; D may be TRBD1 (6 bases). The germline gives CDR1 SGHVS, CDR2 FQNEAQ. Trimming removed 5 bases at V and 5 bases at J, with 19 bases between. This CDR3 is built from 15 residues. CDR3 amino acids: CASSNRVGARDEQYF. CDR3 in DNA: TGTGCCAGCAGCAATAGGGTGGGGGCTCGCGACGAGCAGTACTTC.

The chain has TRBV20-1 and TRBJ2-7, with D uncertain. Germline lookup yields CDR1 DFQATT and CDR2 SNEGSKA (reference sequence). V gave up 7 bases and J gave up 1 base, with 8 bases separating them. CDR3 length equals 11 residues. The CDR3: CSGTVSYEQYF. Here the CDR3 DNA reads TGCAGTGGTACGGTATCCTACGAGCAGTACTTC.

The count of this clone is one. In DNA form, the CDR3 reads TGCGCCAGCAGCTTCGCCGCTACGTCCACCGGGGAGCTGTTTTTT. The encoded protein is CASSFAATSTGELFF. The gene calls are TRBV5-1 and TRBJ2-2, with D unclear. Trimming removed 2 bases from V and 4 bases from J, with 12 bases in between. The germline CDR1 and CDR2 sequences are SGHRS and YFSETQ. The CDR3 contains 15 residues.

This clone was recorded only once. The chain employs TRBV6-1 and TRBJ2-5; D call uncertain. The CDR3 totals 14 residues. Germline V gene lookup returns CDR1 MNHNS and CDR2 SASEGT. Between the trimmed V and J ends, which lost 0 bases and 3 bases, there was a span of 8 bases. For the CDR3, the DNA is TGTGCCAGCAGTGAAGCGTCGGCGGAAGAGACCCAGTACTTC. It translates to CASSEASAEETQYF.

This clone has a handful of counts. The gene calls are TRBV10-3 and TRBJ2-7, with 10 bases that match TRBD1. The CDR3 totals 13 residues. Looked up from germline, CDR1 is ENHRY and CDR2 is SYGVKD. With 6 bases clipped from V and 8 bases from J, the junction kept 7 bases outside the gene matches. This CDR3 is CAISADRGRQQYF. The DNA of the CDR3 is TGTGCCATCAGCGCCGACAGGGGGCGGCAGCAGTACTTC.